This TCR beta chain was identified during a study of blood T cell repertoires in COVID-19. Here immunoSEQ multiplex PCR was the method, and the copy in TCRdb shows in-frame clones only, minus some. The data contain some 140,000 clones, 80% to 85% of them singletons. V trimming: 6 bases; J trimming: 8 bases; junction bases outside the gene matches: 4. In germline, CDR1 is SGHAT, CDR2 FQNNGV. This CDR3 is built from 12 residues. This clone has just a few counts. The sequenced material came from PBMCs or T cells enriched from blood (not recorded which). The V gene is TRBV11-2, the J gene TRBJ1-2; 9 bases agree with TRBD1. The clonotype was recovered from a middle-aged man with acute COVID-19. CDR3 sequence (DNA): TGTGCCAGCAGTACGGACAGGGGCGGCTACACCTTC. Translated: CASSTDRGGYTF.